Listed below are T cell receptor beta chains from one sample, sequenced in a study of T cells in Graves' hyperthyroidism and ophthalmopathy. TCRdb passed the multiplex PCR reads through MiXCR, listing each CDR3 protein once. The data show about 610,000 distinct CDR3 sequences, with under 15% seen just once and about 4.5% held by the top ten. The source material was blood. The receptors shown here come from a woman aged 40 to 50 with Graves' ophthalmopathy. Each CDR3 is given without its conserved first and last residue. Fields, in order: J gene, V gene, CDR3 protein.

>TRBJ2-5|TRBV2
ASSQDGGIETQY
>TRBJ2-7|TRBV29-1
SVKGTKPLTSGSYEQY
>TRBJ2-5|TRBV28
ASDGRKAETQY
>TRBJ2-7|TRBV2
ASSVGQGNGEQY
>TRBJ2-7|TRBV27
ASSLARGDEQY
>TRBJ2-7|TRBV6-1
ASSPDPGVTPYEQY
>TRBJ2-7|TRBV10-3
AISESRGQASYEQY
>TRBJ2-7|TRBV20-1
SALGTSGRGTYEQY
>TRBJ1-1|TRBV14
ASSLNGVRETNTEAF
>TRBJ1-5|TRBV6-2/TRBV6-3
ASSYSRGSQAASNQPQH
>TRBJ1-5|TRBV28
ASSLEDDYQPQH
>TRBJ2-3|TRBV6-2/TRBV6-3
ASSLAGVVDTQY
>TRBJ2-7|TRBV28
ASTGLYSYEQY
>TRBJ1-1|TRBV19
ASSTQQNTEAF
>TRBJ2-7|TRBV20-1
SAAMPVGQY
>TRBJ2-7|TRBV29-1
SVEGYIRGEQY
>TRBJ2-7|TRBV7-2
ASSLGRAAYEQY
>TRBJ1-5|TRBV6-2/TRBV6-3
ASKVSNQPQH
>TRBJ2-1|TRBV5-1
ASSLAGKFYEQF
>TRBJ1-3|TRBV20-1
SADQGADSGNTIY
>TRBJ1-1|TRBV18
ASSPRQTRNTEAF
>TRBJ2-5|TRBV9
ASSPRSRAQETQY
>TRBJ2-5|TRBV5-1
ASSLLSNEETQY
>TRBJ2-4|TRBV12-3/TRBV12-4
ASSLPFGGGSKNIQY
>TRBJ2-5|TRBV28
ATDRDGTQY
>TRBJ1-1|TRBV6-5
ASSWRGGSEAF
>TRBJ1-2|TRBV19
ASSLDRINYGYT
>TRBJ2-5|TRBV12-3/TRBV12-4
ASSLGLQQETQY